This T cell receptor (beta chain) came from a study of T cell repertoires in cytomegalovirus infection. This clonotype was observed a few times. The antigen is undetermined. TCRdb called the reads again in MiXCR, with one record for every CDR3 protein. This table holds a few hundred thousand distinct CDR3 sequences, approximately 15% found once. Germline loops: CDR1 LGHDT, CDR2 YNNKEL (reference sequence). The CDR3 covers 17 residues. The germline V and J ends were trimmed by 0 bases and 0 bases, with 9 bases remaining between them. Regarding the study as a whole: HLA-C-restricted CMV clonotypes gave the most frequent clonotype in two of eight donors.

This receptor was obtained from a human donor in good health (CMV status not recorded). Some clones in this sample may be carry-over from other donors' samples. This chain links TRBV3-1 with TRBJ2-6, with D perhaps TRBD1 or TRBD2 (5 bases each). The material sequenced was CD8+ T cells from PBMCs. CDR3 coding DNA: TGTGCCAGCAGCCAAGATTACGGGGCCTCTGGGGCCAACGTCCTGACTTTC. Amino acids: CASSQDYGASGANVLTF.